This T cell receptor beta chain was recorded in a study of tumor-infiltrating lymphocytes in primary liver carcinoma. As for the study in general: Patients were both men and women, whose ages ran from 30 to 69 years. Sequencing of the samples generated roughly 3.5 to 7.5 million productive TCRbeta reads, with similar yields across tissue types.

General observations from the study: Tumor-adjacent and tumor-blood pairs shared less of their repertoires than tumor region pairs shared.

CDR1 is SGHRS and CDR2 is YFSETQ in the germline V gene. The CDR3 contains 16 residues. From around 20-30 mg of unsorted bulk tissue, DNA and RNA were co-extracted together. As to this clonotype: Its antigen is undetermined. Relative to the germline gene, one junction end is altered; a read error may explain this.

Total RNA amounting to 450 to 550 ng was the source from which TCR beta cDNA was made with a constant-region primer. TCR beta libraries came from three nested multiplex PCR rounds using slightly modified ARM-PCR. A C-beta reverse primer was combined with TRBV1-TRBV30 forward primers in the first two PCR rounds, and each round had around 11 cycles. TCRdb re-analysed the multiplex PCR reads in MiXCR, keeping a single row per CDR3 protein. This repertoire shows about 120,000 distinct CDR3 sequences, less than 75% found once; its top ten account for over 6.5%. This clonotype was sampled from a woman aged 60-75 years with primary liver carcinoma and hepatitis B virus infection. Material: tumor-adjacent normal liver tissue. The J gene is TRBJ2-7, the V gene TRBV5-1; 12 nucleotides match TRBD2. The CDR3 is CAGSEGLAGPAGEQYF. For the CDR3, the DNA is TGTGCCGGCAGCGAGGGACTAGCGGGTCCAGCGGGCGAGCAGTACTTC.